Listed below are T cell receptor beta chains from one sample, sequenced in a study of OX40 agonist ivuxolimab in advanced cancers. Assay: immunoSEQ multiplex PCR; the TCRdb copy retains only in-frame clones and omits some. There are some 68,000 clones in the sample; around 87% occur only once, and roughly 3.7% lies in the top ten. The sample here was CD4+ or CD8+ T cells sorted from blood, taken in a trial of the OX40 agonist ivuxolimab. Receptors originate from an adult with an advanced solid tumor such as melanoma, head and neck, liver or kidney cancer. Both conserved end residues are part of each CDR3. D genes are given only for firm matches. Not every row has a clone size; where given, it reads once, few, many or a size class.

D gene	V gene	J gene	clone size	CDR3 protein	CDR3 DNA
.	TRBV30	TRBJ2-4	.	CAWSPAGSLAKNIQYF	TGTGCCTGGAGTCCCGCGGGGAGCTTGGCCAAAAACATTCAGTACTTC
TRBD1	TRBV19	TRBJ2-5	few	CASSKIRDRGQQTQYF	TGTGCCAGTAGTAAAATCCGGGACAGGGGTCAGCAGACCCAGTACTTC
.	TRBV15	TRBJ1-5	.	CATSRGENQPQHF	TGTGCCACCAGCAGAGGCGAGAATCAGCCCCAGCATTTT
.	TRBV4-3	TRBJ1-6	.	CASSQEGFRDSNSPLHF	TGCGCCAGCAGCCAAGAAGGGTTCCGGGACTCCAATTCACCCCTCCACTTT
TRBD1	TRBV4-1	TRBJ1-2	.	CASSHPKGVDRVGGYTF	TGCGCCAGCAGCCATCCGAAAGGGGTGGACAGGGTGGGTGGCTACACCTTC
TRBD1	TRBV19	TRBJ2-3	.	CASSIVGTAPSTDTQYF	TGTGCCAGTAGTATTGTGGGGACAGCCCCTAGCACAGATACGCAGTATTTT
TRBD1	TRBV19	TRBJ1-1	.	CASSIDRGATEAFF	TGTGCCAGTAGTATTGACAGGGGGGCCACTGAAGCTTTCTTT
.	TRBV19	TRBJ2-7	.	CASSGQGGSGGPYEQYF	TGTGCCAGTAGCGGACAGGGAGGGAGCGGGGGTCCCTACGAGCAGTACTTC
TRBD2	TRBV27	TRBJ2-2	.	CASSSYGTSGTNTGELFF	TGTGCCAGCAGCTCTTACGGGACTAGCGGGACGAACACCGGGGAGCTGTTTTTT
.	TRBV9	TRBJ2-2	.	CASSVARAANTGELFF	TGTGCCAGCAGCGTAGCAAGGGCAGCGAACACCGGGGAGCTGTTTTTT
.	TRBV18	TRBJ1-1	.	CASSPPGPLNTEAFF	TGTGCCAGCTCACCACCGGGACCATTGAACACTGAAGCTTTCTTT
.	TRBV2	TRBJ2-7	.	CASRSYEQYF	TGTGCCAGCCGCTCCTACGAGCAGTACTTC
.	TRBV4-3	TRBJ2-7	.	CASSQALVGGGEQYF	TGCGCCAGCAGCCAAGCCCTGGTAGGGGGGGGTGAGCAGTACTTC
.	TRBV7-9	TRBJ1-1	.	CASSLTLGAGGTEAFF	TGTGCCAGCAGCCTTACCTTGGGGGCCGGAGGCACTGAAGCTTTCTTT